Following are 11 T cell receptor beta chains from one sample sequenced in a study of blood T cells in healthy people across ages. PCR was performed a second time for about 6 to 11 cycles using a sample-barcoded 5' primer and a J-beta primer mix. TCRdb itself ran the 5' RACE reads through MiXCR, one entry per CDR3 protein. The sample lists about 810,000 distinct CDR3 sequences, about 37% occurring once. The sequenced sample was blood. The receptors shown here come from a man between 18 and 35 years old in good health.

This clonotype was seen only a few times. The chain uses TRBV12-3 or TRBV12-4 and TRBJ2-4; possibly TRBD2 for D (6 bases). The length of the CDR3 is 11 residues. V lost 5 bases and J lost 16, with 15 bases in between. The CDR3 nucleotides read TGTGCCAGCAGTCTCCGGGACTTTATCTACTTC. Amino acids: CASSLRDFIYF.

The V call is TRBV5-1, the J call TRBJ2-1; D is undetermined. The V gene's germline CDR1 is SGHRS and CDR2 YFSETQ. The CDR3 is 13 amino acids. Trimming took off 5 bases at V and 3 bases at J, with 9 bases between the two ends. The CDR3 region is CASRVGNYNEQFF. The CDR3 coding sequence is TGCGCCAGCAGGGTCGGTAACTACAATGAGCAGTTCTTC. Based on the CDR3 plus reference TRBV5-1 and TRBJ2-1, the full variable domain is KAGVTQTPRYLIKTRGQQVTLSCSPISGHRSVSWYQQTPGQGLQFLFEYFSETQRNKGNFPGRFSGRQFSNSRSEMNVSTLELGDSALYLCASRVGNYNEQFFGPGTRLTVL.

To note about this clonotype: One end of the junction is discordant with germline, which a read error may explain. The V call is TRBV9, the J call TRBJ2-7; D perhaps matches TRBD1 (6 bases). This CDR3 comprises 14 residues. The germline CDR1 and CDR2 sequences are SGDLS and YYNGEE. CDR3 region: CVSSAGQSAYEQYF. The CDR3 nucleotides read TGTGTCAGCAGTGCAGGACAGTCTGCCTACGAGCAGTACTTC.

In its sample, this clonotype was seen once. The V call is TRBV19, the J call TRBJ2-5, with a possible D match to TRBD1 (6 bases). The J call may be wrong; the DNA end is better matched by TRBJ2-1. CDR1 and CDR2 from the germline V gene are LNHDA and SQIVND (reference sequence). The CDR3 has 14 amino acids. The CDR3 DNA follows: TGTGCCAGTAGTAGACAGGCGGTACAAGAGACCCAGTTCTTC. Translated, it gives CASSRQAVQETQFF.

This chain links TRBV4-1 with TRBJ1-5; TRBD1 matches 8 bases. V was clipped by 0 bases and J by 3 bases; unmatched bases: 7. Germline-derived CDR1 and CDR2 are MGHRA and YSYEKL. The CDR3 runs 17 residues. CDR3 nucleotides: TGCGCCAGCAGCCAAGACCCGGGACAGGCAAACAATCAGCCCCAGCATTTT. This gives the protein CASSQDPGQANNQPQHF.

The chain employs TRBV20-1 and TRBJ2-1, with D possibly called TRBD1 or TRBD2 (5 bases each). Germline V CDR1 and CDR2: DFQATT, SNEGSKA (reference sequence). This CDR3 spans 15 amino acids. V was cut by 0 bases and J by 4 bases, with 13 bases left in between. CDR3 region: CSARDREQVYNEQFF. In DNA, the CDR3 is TGCAGTGCTAGAGATCGGGAACAGGTATACAATGAGCAGTTCTTC.

J is TRBJ1-2 and V is TRBV24-1; no clear D. Germline lookup yields CDR1 KGHDR and CDR2 SFDVKD. The CDR3 totals 14 residues. Trimming shortened V by 1 base and J by 2 bases, and 7 bases separated the two germline ends. The CDR3 reads CATSDFTQNYGYTF. The CDR3 bases are TGTGCCACCAGTGATTTTACCCAGAACTATGGCTACACCTTC.

The genes are TRBV7-9 and TRBJ2-3, with D maybe TRBD1 (6 bases). Trimming removed 5 bases at V and 9 bases at J, with 12 bases between. Germline loops: CDR1 SEHNR, CDR2 FQNEAQ (reference sequence). There are 12 residues in the CDR3. CDR3: CASSHRVDTQYF. The DNA of the CDR3 is TGTGCCAGCAGCCACAGGGTCGACACGCAGTATTTT.

This clonotype was seen more than once but under ten times. The V gene is TRBV2, the J gene TRBJ1-1; the D is unclear. CDR3 length: 13 residues. With 10 bases removed from V and 2 bases from J, the gap between germline ends came to 14 bases. Germline V lookup: CDR1 SNHLY, CDR2 FYNNEI. CDR3 in DNA: TGTGCCACCCCGCTGGGTGTAAACACTGAAGCTTTCTTT. This encodes CATPLGVNTEAFF.

This clonotype was recorded many times. V gene TRBV6-1 combines with J gene TRBJ2-4; the match to TRBD1 covers 9 bases. Losses at the gene ends were 6 bases for V and 0 bases for J; bases not matched to a gene: 9. CDR1 and CDR2 from the germline V gene are MNHNS and SASEGT. The CDR3 length is 17 residues. This chain's CDR3 is CASSPGQGPIAKNIQYF. Written as DNA, the CDR3 is TGTGCCAGCAGCCCGGGACAGGGTCCCATAGCCAAAAACATTCAGTACTTC.

This clonotype was picked up a small number of times. The chain carries TRBV15 and TRBJ1-2; D possibly corresponds to TRBD1 (6 bases). The germline V and J ends were trimmed by 1 base and 8 bases, with 20 bases remaining between them. The germline V gene encodes CDR1 LNHNV and CDR2 YYDKDF (reference sequence). The length of the CDR3 is 16 residues. The CDR3 DNA follows: TGTGCCACCAGCAGAGCCGTTACGGGGGCACTTAACGGCTACACCTTC. This sequence encodes CATSRAVTGALNGYTF.